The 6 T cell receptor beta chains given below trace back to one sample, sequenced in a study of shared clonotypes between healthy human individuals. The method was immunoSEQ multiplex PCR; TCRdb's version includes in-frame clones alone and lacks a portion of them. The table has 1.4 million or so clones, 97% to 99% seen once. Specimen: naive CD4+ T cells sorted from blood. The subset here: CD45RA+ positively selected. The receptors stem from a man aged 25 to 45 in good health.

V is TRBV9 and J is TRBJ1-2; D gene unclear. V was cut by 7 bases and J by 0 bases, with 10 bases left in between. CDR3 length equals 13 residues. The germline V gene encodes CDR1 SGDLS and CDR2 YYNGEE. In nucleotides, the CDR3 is TGTGCCAGCGGCCGGGAACCTAACTATGGCTACACCTTC. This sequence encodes CASGREPNYGYTF.

For the CDR3, the DNA is TGTGCCTGGAGTGATCTGCGCGAGCAGTACTTC. This sequence encodes CAWSDLREQYF. The V and J genes are TRBV30 and TRBJ2-7; D call uncertain. V was trimmed by 1 base and J by 6 bases, leaving 7 bases between them. This CDR3 has 11 amino acids. Germline values: CDR1 GTSNPN, CDR2 SVGIG (reference sequence).

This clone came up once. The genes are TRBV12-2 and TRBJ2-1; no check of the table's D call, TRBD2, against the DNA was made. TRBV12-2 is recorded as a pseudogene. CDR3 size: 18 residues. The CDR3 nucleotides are TGTGCAAGTCGCTTAGGGCGGATCGGCGGGGCCCACTACAATGAGCAGTTCTTC. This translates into CASRLGRIGGAHYNEQFF.

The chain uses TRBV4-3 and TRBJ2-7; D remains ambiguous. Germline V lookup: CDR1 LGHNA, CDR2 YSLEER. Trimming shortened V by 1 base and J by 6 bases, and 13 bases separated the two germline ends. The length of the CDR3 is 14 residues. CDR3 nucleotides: TGCGCCAGCAGCCAAGTTTGGGTTTCTGGCGAGCAGTACTTC. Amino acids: CASSQVWVSGEQYF.

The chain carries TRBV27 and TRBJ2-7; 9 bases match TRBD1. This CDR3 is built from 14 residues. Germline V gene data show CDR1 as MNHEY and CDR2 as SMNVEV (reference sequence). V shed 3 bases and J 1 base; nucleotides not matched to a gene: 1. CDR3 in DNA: TGTGCCAGCAGTTTGGGGACAGGGTCCTACGAGCAGTACTTC. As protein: CASSLGTGSYEQYF.

CDR3 bases: TGTGCCAGCAGCGTAGCAGGTCCTTCCTCTGGAAACACCATATATTTT. Encoded protein: CASSVAGPSSGNTIYF. The chain carries TRBV9 and TRBJ1-3; D ambiguous. CDR3 size: 16 residues. Germline assignment: CDR1 SGDLS and CDR2 YYNGEE. V lost 0 bases and J 0 bases, leaving 10 bases between the germline ends.